The following is a T cell receptor (beta chain) sequence with its context. Its cognate antigen is unknown. These data originate in a study of radiation and T cells in renal cell carcinoma. Study results and caveats: Top tumor clonotypes rose in blood 2 weeks post-radiation, then contracted.

The CDR3 has 15 residues. The V segment lost 4 bases and the J segment 2 bases; nucleotides outside the gene matches: 3. Germline assignment: CDR1 SEHNR and CDR2 FQNEAQ (reference sequence). Data came from immunoSEQ multiplex PCR; TCRdb stores just in-frame clones and leaves some out. The table records about 170,000 clones, 88% of them present only once. The time point: blood 4 weeks post-SBRT, at nephrectomy. Treatment in this sample: 15 Gy SBRT to primary tumor, nephrectomy 4 weeks later. Nephrectomy followed 15 Gy stereotactic body radiation by 4 weeks. This renal cell carcinoma was of the clear cell type.

This receptor was obtained from a woman aged 45-65 years with renal cell carcinoma. Source: blood, taken from a patient whose treatment included radiotherapy and nephrectomy. V usage is TRBV7-9 and J usage is TRBJ2-1; TRBD1 matches 9 bases. The CDR3 sequence: CASSSRDRAYNEQFF. For the CDR3, the DNA is TGTGCCAGCAGCTCCCGGGACAGGGCCTACAATGAGCAGTTCTTC.